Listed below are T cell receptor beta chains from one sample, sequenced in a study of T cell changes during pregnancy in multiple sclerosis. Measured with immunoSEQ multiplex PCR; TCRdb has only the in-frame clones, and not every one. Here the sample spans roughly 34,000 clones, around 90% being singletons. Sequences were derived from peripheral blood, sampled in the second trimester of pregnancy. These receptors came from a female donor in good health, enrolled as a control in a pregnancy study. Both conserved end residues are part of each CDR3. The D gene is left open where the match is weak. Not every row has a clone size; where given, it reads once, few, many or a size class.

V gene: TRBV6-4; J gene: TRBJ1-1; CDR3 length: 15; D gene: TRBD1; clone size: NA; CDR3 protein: CASSARTGMNTEAFF; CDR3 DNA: TGTGCCAGCAGTGCCAGGACAGGAATGAACACTGAAGCTTTCTTT
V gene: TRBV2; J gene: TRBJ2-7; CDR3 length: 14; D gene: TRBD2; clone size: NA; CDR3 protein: CASSEKRGTYEQYF; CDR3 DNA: TGTGCCAGCAGTGAAAAGCGGGGTACCTACGAGCAGTACTTC
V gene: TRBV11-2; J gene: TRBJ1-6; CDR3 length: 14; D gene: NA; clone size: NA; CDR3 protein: CASSLAGDNSPLHF; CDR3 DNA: TGTGCCAGCAGCTTAGCCGGAGATAATTCACCCCTCCACTTT
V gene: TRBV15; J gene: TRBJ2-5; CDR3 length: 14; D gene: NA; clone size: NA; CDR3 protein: CATSRDKGRETQYF; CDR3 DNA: TGTGCCACCAGCAGAGATAAGGGGAGGGAGACCCAGTACTTC
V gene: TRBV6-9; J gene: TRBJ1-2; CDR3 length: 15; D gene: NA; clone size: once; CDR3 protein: CASSYRPTGHDGYTF; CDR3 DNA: TGTGCCAGCAGTTATAGGCCCACAGGGCACGATGGCTACACCTTC
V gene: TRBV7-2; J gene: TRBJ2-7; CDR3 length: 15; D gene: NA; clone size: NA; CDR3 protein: CASSRRTSGSYEQYF; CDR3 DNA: TGTGCCAGCAGCCGTCGGACCAGCGGCTCCTACGAGCAGTACTTC
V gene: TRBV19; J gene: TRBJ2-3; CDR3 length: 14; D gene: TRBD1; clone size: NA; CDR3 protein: CASSISQGWDTQYF; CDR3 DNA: TGTGCCAGTAGTATCTCACAGGGGTGGGATACGCAGTATTTT
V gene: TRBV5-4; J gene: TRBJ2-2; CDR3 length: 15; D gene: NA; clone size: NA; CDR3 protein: CASSLGRINTGELFF; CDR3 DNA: TGTGCCAGCAGCTTGGGCAGGATTAACACCGGGGAGCTGTTTTTT
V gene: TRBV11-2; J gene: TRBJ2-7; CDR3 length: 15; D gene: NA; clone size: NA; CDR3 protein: CASSPHPDYSYEQYF; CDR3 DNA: TGTGCCAGCAGCCCACACCCGGACTACTCCTACGAGCAGTACTTC
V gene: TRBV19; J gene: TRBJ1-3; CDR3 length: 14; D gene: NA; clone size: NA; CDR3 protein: CASTGDISGNTIYF; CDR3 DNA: TGTGCCAGTACAGGGGATATCTCTGGAAACACCATATATTTT
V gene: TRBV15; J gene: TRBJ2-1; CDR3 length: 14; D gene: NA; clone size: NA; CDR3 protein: CATSREGWENEQFF; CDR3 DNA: TGTGCCACCAGCAGAGAAGGTTGGGAGAATGAGCAGTTCTTC
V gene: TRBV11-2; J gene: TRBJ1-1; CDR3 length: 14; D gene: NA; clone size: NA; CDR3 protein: CASSPIQGSTEAFF; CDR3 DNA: TGTGCCAGCAGCCCCATACAGGGAAGCACTGAAGCTTTCTTT
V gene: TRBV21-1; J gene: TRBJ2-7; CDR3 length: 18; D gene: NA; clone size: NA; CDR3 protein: CASSKDRLWREDPYEQYF; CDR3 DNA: TGTGCCAGCAGCAAAGACAGGCTCTGGCGGGAGGACCCCTACGAGCAGTACTTC
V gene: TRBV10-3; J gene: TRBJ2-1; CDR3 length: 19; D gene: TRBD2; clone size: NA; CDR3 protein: CAISITSGGFKYSYNEQFF; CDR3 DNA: TGTGCCATCAGTATTACTAGCGGGGGGTTTAAGTACTCCTACAATGAGCAGTTCTTC
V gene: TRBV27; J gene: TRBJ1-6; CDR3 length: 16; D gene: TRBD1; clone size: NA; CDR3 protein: CASSFLQGAAGSPLHF; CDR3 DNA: TGTGCCAGCAGTTTTCTACAGGGGGCTGCAGGATCACCCCTCCACTTT
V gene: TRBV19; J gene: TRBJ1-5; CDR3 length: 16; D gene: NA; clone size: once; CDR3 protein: CASSILGGGGNQPQHF; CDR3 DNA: TGTGCCAGTAGCATCCTAGGCGGGGGGGGCAATCAGCCCCAGCATTTT
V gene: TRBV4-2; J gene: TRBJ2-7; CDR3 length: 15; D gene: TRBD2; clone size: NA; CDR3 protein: CASSQESGSSYEQYF; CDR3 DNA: TGTGCCAGCAGCCAAGAAAGCGGGAGCTCCTACGAGCAGTACTTC
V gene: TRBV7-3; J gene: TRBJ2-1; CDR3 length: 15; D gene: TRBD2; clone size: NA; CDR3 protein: CASSPRRGGYNEQFF; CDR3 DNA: TGTGCCAGCAGCCCGAGACGGGGGGGATACAATGAGCAGTTCTTC
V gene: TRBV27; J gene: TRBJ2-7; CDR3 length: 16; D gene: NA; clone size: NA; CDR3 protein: CASSLSASAPPYEQYF; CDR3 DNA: TGTGCCAGCAGTTTATCCGCTAGCGCGCCCCCCTACGAGCAGTACTTC
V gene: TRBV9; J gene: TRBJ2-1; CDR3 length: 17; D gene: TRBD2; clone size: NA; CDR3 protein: CASSVGASGREYNEQFF; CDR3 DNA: TGTGCCAGCAGCGTAGGGGCTAGCGGGCGTGAGTACAATGAGCAGTTCTTC
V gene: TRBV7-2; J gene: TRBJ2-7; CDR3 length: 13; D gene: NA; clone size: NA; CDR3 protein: CASSPRNTYEQYF; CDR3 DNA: TGTGCCAGCAGCCCCCGTAATACCTACGAGCAGTACTTC
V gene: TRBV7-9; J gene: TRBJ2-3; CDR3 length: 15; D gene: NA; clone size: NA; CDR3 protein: CASSRLARGTDTQYF; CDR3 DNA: TGTGCCAGCAGCCGCCTAGCGAGGGGCACAGATACGCAGTATTTT
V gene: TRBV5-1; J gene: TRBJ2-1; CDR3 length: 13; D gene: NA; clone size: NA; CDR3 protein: CASSLDSAGPEFF; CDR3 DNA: TGCGCCAGCAGCTTGGATAGCGCCGGCCCCGAGTTCTTC
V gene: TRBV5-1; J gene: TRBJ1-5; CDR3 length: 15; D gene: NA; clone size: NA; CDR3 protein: CASRQGHPYNQPQHF; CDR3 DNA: TGCGCCAGCAGACAGGGACACCCCTACAATCAGCCCCAGCATTTT
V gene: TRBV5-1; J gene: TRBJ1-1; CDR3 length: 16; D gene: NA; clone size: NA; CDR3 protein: CASSWADSTILTEAFF; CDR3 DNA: TGCGCCAGCAGCTGGGCGGACAGTACGATCCTTACTGAAGCTTTCTTT
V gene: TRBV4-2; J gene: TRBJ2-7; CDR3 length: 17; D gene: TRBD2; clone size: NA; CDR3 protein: CASSRQLAGGSAYEQYF; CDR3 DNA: TGTGCCAGCAGCCGCCAACTAGCGGGAGGATCGGCCTACGAGCAGTACTTC
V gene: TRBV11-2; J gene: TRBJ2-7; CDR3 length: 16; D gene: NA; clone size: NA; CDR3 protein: CASSLDSLGQVYEQYF; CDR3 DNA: TGTGCCAGCAGCTTAGATTCGTTAGGCCAGGTCTACGAGCAGTACTTC
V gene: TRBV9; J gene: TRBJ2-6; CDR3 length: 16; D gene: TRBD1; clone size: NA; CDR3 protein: CASGQGRDSGANVLTF; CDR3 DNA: TGTGCCAGCGGACAGGGCCGTGACTCTGGGGCCAACGTCCTGACTTTC
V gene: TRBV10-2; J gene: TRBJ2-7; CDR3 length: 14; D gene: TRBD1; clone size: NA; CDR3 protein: CASRRPGQGYEQYF; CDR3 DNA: TGCGCCAGCAGGCGACCGGGACAGGGTTACGAGCAGTACTTC
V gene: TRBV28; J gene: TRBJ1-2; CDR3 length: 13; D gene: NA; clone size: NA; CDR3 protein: CASRPDTSYGYTF; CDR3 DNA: TGTGCCAGCAGACCTGACACCAGCTATGGCTACACCTTC
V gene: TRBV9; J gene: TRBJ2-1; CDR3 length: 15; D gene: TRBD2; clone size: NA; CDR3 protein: CASSERTSGTGEQFF; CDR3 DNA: TGTGCCAGCAGCGAGAGGACTAGCGGGACGGGTGAGCAGTTCTTC
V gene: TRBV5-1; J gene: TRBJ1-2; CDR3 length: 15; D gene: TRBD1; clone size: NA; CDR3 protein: CASTGGPGQIYGYTF; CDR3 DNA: TGCGCCAGCACCGGAGGACCGGGACAGATCTATGGCTACACCTTC
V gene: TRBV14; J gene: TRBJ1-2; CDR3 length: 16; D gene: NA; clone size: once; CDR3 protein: CASSQDLAGGMGGYTF; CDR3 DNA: TGTGCCAGCAGCCAAGATCTTGCCGGGGGAATGGGTGGCTACACCTTC
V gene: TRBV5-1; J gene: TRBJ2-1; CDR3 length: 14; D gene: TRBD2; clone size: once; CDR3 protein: CASSFLAGRNEQFF; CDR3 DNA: TGCGCCAGCAGCTTCCTAGCGGGACGCAATGAGCAGTTCTTC
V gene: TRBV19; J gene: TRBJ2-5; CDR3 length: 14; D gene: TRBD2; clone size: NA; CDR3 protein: CASSLGTMRETQYF; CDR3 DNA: TGTGCCAGTAGTCTTGGGACTATGAGGGAGACCCAGTACTTC
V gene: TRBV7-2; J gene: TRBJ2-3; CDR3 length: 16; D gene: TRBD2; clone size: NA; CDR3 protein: CASSSVAGGTKDTQYF; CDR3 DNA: TGTGCCAGCAGCTCCGTAGCGGGGGGCACCAAAGATACGCAGTATTTT
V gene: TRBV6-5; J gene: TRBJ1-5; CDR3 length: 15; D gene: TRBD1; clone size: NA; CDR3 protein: CASSPDRAYNQPQHF; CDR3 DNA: TGTGCCAGCAGCCCGGACAGGGCCTACAATCAGCCCCAGCATTTT
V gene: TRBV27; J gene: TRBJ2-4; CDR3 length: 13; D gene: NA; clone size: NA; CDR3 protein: CASSLSAKNIQYF; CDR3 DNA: TGTGCCAGCAGTTTGAGTGCCAAAAACATTCAGTACTTC
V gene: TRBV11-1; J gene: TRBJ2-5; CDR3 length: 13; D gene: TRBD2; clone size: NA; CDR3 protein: CASSRGGGETQYF; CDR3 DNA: TGTGCCAGCAGCCGGGGGGGTGGGGAGACCCAGTACTTC
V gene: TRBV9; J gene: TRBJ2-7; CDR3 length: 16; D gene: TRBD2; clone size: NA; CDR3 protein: CASSVGALAGGNEQYF; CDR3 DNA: TGTGCCAGCAGCGTAGGGGCACTAGCGGGGGGTAACGAGCAGTACTTC
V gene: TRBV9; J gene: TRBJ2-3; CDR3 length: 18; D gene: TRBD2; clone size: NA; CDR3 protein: CASSVDEGGAGASDTQYF; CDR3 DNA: TGTGCCAGCAGCGTAGATGAGGGTGGAGCGGGGGCTAGTGATACGCAGTATTTT
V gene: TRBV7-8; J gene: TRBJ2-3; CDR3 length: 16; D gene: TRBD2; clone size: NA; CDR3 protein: CASSYDSGGGTDTQYF; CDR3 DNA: TGTGCCAGCAGCTATGATAGCGGGGGGGGCACAGATACGCAGTATTTT
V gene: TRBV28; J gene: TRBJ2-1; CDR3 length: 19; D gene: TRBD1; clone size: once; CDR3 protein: CASSLPSGTGRGSYNEQFF; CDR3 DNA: TGTGCCAGCAGCCTTCCATCCGGGACAGGTAGGGGCTCCTACAATGAGCAGTTCTTC
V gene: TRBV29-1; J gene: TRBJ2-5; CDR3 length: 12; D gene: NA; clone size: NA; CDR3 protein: CSVAAAVETQYF; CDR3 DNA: TGCAGCGTTGCGGCGGCGGTGGAGACCCAGTACTTC
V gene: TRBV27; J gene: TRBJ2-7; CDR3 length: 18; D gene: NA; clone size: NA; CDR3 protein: CASSLRHAGPFNSYEQYF; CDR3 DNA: TGTGCCAGCAGTTTACGACACGCGGGGCCCTTCAACTCCTACGAGCAGTACTTC
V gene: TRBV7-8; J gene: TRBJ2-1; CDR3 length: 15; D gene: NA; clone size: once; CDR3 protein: CASSLVAIPRNEQFF; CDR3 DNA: TGTGCCAGCAGCTTAGTAGCCATCCCTCGCAATGAGCAGTTCTTC
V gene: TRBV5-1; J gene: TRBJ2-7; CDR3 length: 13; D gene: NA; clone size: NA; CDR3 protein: CASSLGGTDEKYF; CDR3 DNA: TGCGCCAGCAGCTTGGGCGGGACCGATGAAAAGTACTTC
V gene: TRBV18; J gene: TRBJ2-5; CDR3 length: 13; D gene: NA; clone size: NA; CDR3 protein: CASSPPRVETQYF; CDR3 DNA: TGTGCCAGCTCACCACCGCGGGTGGAGACCCAGTACTTC
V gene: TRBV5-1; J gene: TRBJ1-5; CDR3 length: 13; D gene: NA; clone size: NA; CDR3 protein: CASSLTGDQPQHF; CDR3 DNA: TGCGCCAGCAGCTTGACGGGGGATCAGCCCCAGCATTTT
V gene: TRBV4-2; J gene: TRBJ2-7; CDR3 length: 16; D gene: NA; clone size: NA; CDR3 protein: CASSQSNLEGFYEQYF; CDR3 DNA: TGTGCCAGCAGCCAATCTAATTTGGAGGGTTTCTACGAGCAGTACTTC
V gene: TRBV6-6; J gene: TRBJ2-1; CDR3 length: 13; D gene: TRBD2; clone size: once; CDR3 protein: CASTRGGAAEQFF; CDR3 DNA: TGTGCCAGCACTCGCGGGGGGGCGGCTGAGCAGTTCTTC
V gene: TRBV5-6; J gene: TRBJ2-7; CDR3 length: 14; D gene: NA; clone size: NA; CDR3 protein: CASSLSQGWYEQYF; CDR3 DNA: TGTGCCAGCAGCTTGTCCCAGGGATGGTACGAGCAGTACTTC
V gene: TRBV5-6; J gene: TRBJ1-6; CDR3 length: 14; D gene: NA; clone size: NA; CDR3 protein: CASSGSSYNSPLHF; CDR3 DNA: TGTGCCAGCAGCGGCAGCTCCTATAATTCACCCCTCCACTTT
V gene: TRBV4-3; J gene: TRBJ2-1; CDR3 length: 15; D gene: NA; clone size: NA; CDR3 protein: CASSVQGRLGNEQFF; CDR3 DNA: TGCGCCAGCAGCGTTCAAGGGAGGTTGGGCAATGAGCAGTTCTTC
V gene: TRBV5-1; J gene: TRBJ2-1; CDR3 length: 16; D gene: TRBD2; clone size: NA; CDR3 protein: CASSLIGASGRNEQFF; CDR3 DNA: TGCGCCAGCAGCCTTATTGGGGCTAGCGGGAGAAATGAGCAGTTCTTC
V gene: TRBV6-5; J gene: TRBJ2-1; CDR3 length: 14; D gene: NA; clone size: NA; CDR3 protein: CASNTVSSYNEQFF; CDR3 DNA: TGTGCCAGCAACACAGTCAGCTCCTACAATGAGCAGTTCTTC
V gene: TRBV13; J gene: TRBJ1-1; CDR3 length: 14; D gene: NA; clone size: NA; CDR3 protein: CASSLGRGNTEAFF; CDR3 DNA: TGTGCCAGCAGCTTAGGACGGGGTAACACTGAAGCTTTCTTT